A selection of T cell receptor beta chains follows, all from one sample in a study of preoperative IRX-2 immunotherapy in early breast cancer. Measured with immunoSEQ multiplex PCR; TCRdb has only the in-frame clones, and not every one. The table has 40,000 to 45,000 clones, around three quarters seen once; the top ten hold about 1%. The sample in question was tumor tissue, obtained after IRX-2 immunotherapy. The receptors come from a human donor with breast cancer. The CDR3 runs from the conserved cysteine through the conserved F or W. A D gene is named only where the DNA matches it firmly. The size field is filled for only some rows; it gives once, few, many or a size class.

J gene	clone size	D gene	V gene	CDR3 DNA	CDR3 protein
TRBJ1-5	NA	NA	TRBV19	TGTGCCAGTAATTATCGTGCTAGCAATCAGCCCCAGCATTTT	CASNYRASNQPQHF
TRBJ1-5	NA	NA	TRBV6-8	TGTGCCAGCAGCCCGTCCCGGAATCAGCCCCAGCATTTT	CASSPSRNQPQHF
TRBJ2-2	NA	NA	TRBV5-1	TGCGCCAGCACCTTCGTAACGGGCGACCGGCGGGAGCTGTTTTTT	CASTFVTGDRRELFF
TRBJ2-1	NA	TRBD1	TRBV19	TGTGCCAGTAGGGCGGACAGGAGCTCCTACAATGAGCAGTTCTTC	CASRADRSSYNEQFF
TRBJ1-1	NA	NA	TRBV11-3	TGTGCCAGCAGTTCGATGGGGCGACAGGAAGCGACTGAAGCTTTCTTT	CASSSMGRQEATEAFF
TRBJ2-3	few	TRBD1	TRBV6-8	TGTGCCAGCAGCTACGGGACAGGGGTCACAGATACGCAGTATTTT	CASSYGTGVTDTQYF
TRBJ2-7	NA	NA	TRBV30	TGTGCCTGGAGTGTGATGGGGTACGAGCAGTACTTC	CAWSVMGYEQYF
TRBJ2-1	NA	TRBD2	TRBV11-3	TGTGCCAGCAGCTCCATCTCTAGCGGGAGGATAATCGGTGAGCAGTTCTTC	CASSSISSGRIIGEQFF
TRBJ2-3	NA	NA	TRBV14	TGTGCCAGCAGCCACTTACAGGGCAGGGGCACAGATACGCAGTATTTT	CASSHLQGRGTDTQYF
TRBJ1-4	medium-sized	NA	TRBV10-3	TGTGCCATCAGTGAGTCGATCTGGGGTCCTAATGAAAAACTGTTTTTT	CAISESIWGPNEKLFF
TRBJ1-3	once	NA	TRBV18	TGTGCCAGCTCCCAATCCGAGCCGACCTCTGGAAACACCATATATTTT	CASSQSEPTSGNTIYF
TRBJ2-3	NA	TRBD2	TRBV19	TGTGCCAGTAGTTATAGGGGAAATAGCGGGGGGACCTCTCGCACAGATACGCAGTATTTT	CASSYRGNSGGTSRTDTQYF
TRBJ1-2	NA	TRBD1	TRBV29-1	TGCAGCGTGGGAACAGGGGAAGCTGGCTACACCTTC	CSVGTGEAGYTF
TRBJ2-7	NA	NA	TRBV19	TGTGCCAGTAGTCTCGGGCTAGCTTGGTACTTC	CASSLGLAWYF
TRBJ2-7	NA	NA	TRBV6-8	TGTGCCAGCAGTTACTCGACCAGCTCCTACGAGCAGTACTTC	CASSYSTSSYEQYF
TRBJ2-3	once	NA	TRBV2	TGTGCCAGCAGGGAGACAGCTAGCACAGATACGCAGTATTTT	CASRETASTDTQYF
TRBJ2-5	NA	TRBD2	TRBV12-5	TGTGCTAGTGGTTTCGGGACTAGCGGGAGTCCCCTCCAAGAGACCCAGTACTTC	CASGFGTSGSPLQETQYF